This is a list of T cell receptor beta chains from one sample in a study of vaccination and CD4 T cells after COVID-19. TCRdb re-called the PCR reads with MiXCR, one entry per CDR3 protein. This sample yields fewer than 30,000 distinct CDR3 sequences, of which 50% to 65% are seen a single time; more than 1% belongs to the top ten. The sample was CD4+ T cells from blood, taken before SARS-CoV-2 vaccination. The receptors originated from a human donor who had recovered from COVID-19. The CDR3 runs from the conserved cysteine through the conserved F or W. The D gene is left open where the match is weak. Rows may omit the clone size; those that give it use once, few, many or a size class.

>-|-|TRBV14|TRBJ2-1
TGTGCCAGCAGCCTCGGGGGAGCCAACTACAATGAGCAGTTCTTC
CASSLGGANYNEQFF
>TRBD1|-|TRBV7-8|TRBJ1-5
TGTGCCAGCAGCCCCCGCAGACAGGGCAGCCAGCCCCAGCATTTT
CASSPRRQGSQPQHF
>TRBD1|few|TRBV7-9|TRBJ2-7
TGTGCCAGCAGGGCGGGGACAGGCTACGCCTACGAGCAGTACTTC
CASRAGTGYAYEQYF
>TRBD1|few|TRBV7-2|TRBJ1-1
TGTGCCAGCAGCTTTGGAACAGGGGGCATCACTGAAGCTTTCTTT
CASSFGTGGITEAFF
>TRBD2|-|TRBV19|TRBJ2-3
TGTGCCAGTAGTGCGCTAACTAGCGGGAGGGCCCGAGATACGCAGTATTTT
CASSALTSGRARDTQYF
>-|-|TRBV7-9|TRBJ2-1
TGTGCCAGCAGCTCCTGGGACACGAATGAGCAGTTCTTC
CASSSWDTNEQFF
>TRBD2|-|TRBV7-3|TRBJ2-1
TGTGCCAGCAGCGAGGGACTAGCGGGAGGTTATGAGCAGTTCTTC
CASSEGLAGGYEQFF
>TRBD1|-|TRBV6-1|TRBJ2-5
TGTGCCAGCAGACCCACAGGGGCGGAGGAGACCCAGTACTTC
CASRPTGAEETQYF
>-|-|TRBV6-2/TRBV6-3|TRBJ1-5
TGTGCCAGCAGTTACTCCGCCCCTTATCAGCCCCAGCATTTT
CASSYSAPYQPQHF
>-|-|TRBV15|TRBJ2-7
TGTGCCACCAGCAGAGAGCGGGATGTTTCCTACGAGCAGTACTTC
CATSRERDVSYEQYF
>-|-|TRBV29-1|TRBJ1-1
TGCAGCGTGGGGGGAACGGGGGATGAAGCTTTCTTT
CSVGGTGDEAFF
>-|-|TRBV27|TRBJ2-5
TGTGCCAGCAGTTTACGGTTGGGGGAGACCCAGTACTTC
CASSLRLGETQYF
>TRBD1|-|TRBV28|TRBJ1-1
TGTGCCAGCAGTTTGCCCCCTGGACAGGGAGGCAACACTGAAGCTTTCTTT
CASSLPPGQGGNTEAFF
>-|few|TRBV7-2|TRBJ2-5
TGTGCCAGCAGCCGAGAGCGGACCCAAGAGACCCAGTACTTC
CASSRERTQETQYF
>-|-|TRBV27|TRBJ1-6
TGTGCCAGCAGTTTGGAGCTGATTAATTCACCCCTCCACTTT
CASSLELINSPLHF
>-|-|TRBV27|TRBJ1-5
TGTGCCAGCAGATGGGGGGCCAACTCAAATCAGCCCCAGCATTTT
CASRWGANSNQPQHF
>-|-|TRBV20-1|TRBJ1-1
TGCAGTGCAAGTCTGACAGCCGTCGCTGAAGCTTTCTTT
CSASLTAVAEAFF
>-|-|TRBV6-2/TRBV6-3|TRBJ2-7
TGTGCCAGCAGCCAACAGTCTTACGAGCAGTACTTC
CASSQQSYEQYF
>TRBD2|-|TRBV10-3|TRBJ2-1
TGTGCCATCAGTGAATTCAGCGGGAGGGAGGTTGAGCAGTTCTTC
CAISEFSGREVEQFF
>TRBD2|-|TRBV20-1|TRBJ2-1
TGCAGTGCCCCGATCTCCACCGGGACTAGCGGGAGGAACTCCTACAATGAGCAGTTCTTC
CSAPISTGTSGRNSYNEQFF
>-|-|TRBV6-5|TRBJ1-2
TGTGCCAGCAGTTACTCCGACAGTAACTATGGCTACACCTTC
CASSYSDSNYGYTF
>TRBD1|-|TRBV2|TRBJ1-1
TGTGCCAGCAGGCCGAGGACAGGCGGGACTGAAGCTTTCTTT
CASRPRTGGTEAFF
>-|-|TRBV6-1|TRBJ2-5
TGTGCCAGCCGGCCAGGGGCCAACCTGGGCGAGTACTTC
CASRPGANLGEYF
>-|-|TRBV25-1|TRBJ2-5
TGTGCCAGCAGTGAATCAAGGGGTTGGCAAGAGACCCAGTACTTC
CASSESRGWQETQYF
>-|-|TRBV2|TRBJ1-6
TGTGCCAGCAGTGGGGAAAGTAATTCACCCCTCCACTTT
CASSGESNSPLHF
>-|-|TRBV24-1|TRBJ2-5
TGTGCCACCAGTGACTCCGGGGGCCCGGGCGCGAAGACCCAGTACTTC
CATSDSGGPGAKTQYF
>-|-|TRBV7-9|TRBJ1-2
TGTGCCAGCAGCTTAGAGATGGGGGATATCTATGGCTACACCTTC
CASSLEMGDIYGYTF
>TRBD1|-|TRBV2|TRBJ2-7
TGTGCCAGCTTCCCCTCGGACAGGGGATCCTACGAGCAGTACTTC
CASFPSDRGSYEQYF
>-|-|TRBV7-9|TRBJ2-5
TGTGCCAGCAGCTTAAGGGAAGAGACCCAGTACTTC
CASSLREETQYF
>-|-|TRBV20-1|TRBJ2-1
TGCAGTGCTGGGAACCAATACAATGAGCAGTTCTTC
CSAGNQYNEQFF
>-|-|TRBV2|TRBJ1-5
TGTGCCAGCAGTGAGGGGGTCAATCAGCCCCAGCATTTT
CASSEGVNQPQHF
>-|-|TRBV14|TRBJ2-3
TGTGCTAGCAGCCGACTCCCGGATACGCAGTATTTT
CASSRLPDTQYF
>-|-|TRBV7-9|TRBJ2-7
TGTGCCAGCAGCCAAAGGATGGTCACGGACGAGCAGTACTTC
CASSQRMVTDEQYF
>TRBD2|-|TRBV7-8|TRBJ2-7
TGTGCCAGCAGCGAGTATAGCGGGAGGCTCGGCGGGCAGTACTTC
CASSEYSGRLGGQYF
>TRBD1|few|TRBV20-1|TRBJ1-1
TGCAGTGCTATACAACAGGGGGCAGGTAATGAAGCTTTCTTT
CSAIQQGAGNEAFF
>TRBD2|-|TRBV20-1|TRBJ2-7
TGCAGTGCTTCCTTTAGCGGGAGGCCATCCTACGAGCAGTACTTC
CSASFSGRPSYEQYF
>-|-|TRBV20-1|TRBJ2-7
TGCAGTGCTAGAGTTCTTATCCGGCAGTACTTC
CSARVLIRQYF
>-|-|TRBV6-2/TRBV6-3|TRBJ2-7
TGTGCCAGCAGACCCCAGGGTTACGAGCAGTACTTC
CASRPQGYEQYF
>-|-|TRBV20-1|TRBJ2-5
TGCAGTGCTAGATCTCAGGGGGGAGAGACCCAGTACTTC
CSARSQGGETQYF
>-|-|TRBV28|TRBJ1-5
TGTGCCAGCACCCCTAACCGATTCGATCAGCCCCAGCATTTT
CASTPNRFDQPQHF
>TRBD1|-|TRBV2|TRBJ2-5
TGTGCCAGCCAGAAGGACAGGGTCCAAGAGACCCAGTACTTC
CASQKDRVQETQYF
>TRBD1|-|TRBV6-5|TRBJ1-3
TGTGCCAGCAGTTACTCGGCTGACAGGGGTGGTACCATATATTTT
CASSYSADRGGTIYF
>TRBD1|-|TRBV27|TRBJ2-3
TGTGCCAGCAGCGAATACAGGGGGCTGGATACGCAGTATTTT
CASSEYRGLDTQYF
>TRBD1|-|TRBV7-9|TRBJ2-7
TGTGCCAGCAGCCCGAGGGGACAGGGCTACGAGCAGTACTTC
CASSPRGQGYEQYF
>TRBD2|-|TRBV20-1|TRBJ2-1
TGCAGTGCTAGAGCCGGGGGGGCGGGAAGTGGTGTTGAGCAGTTCTTC
CSARAGGAGSGVEQFF
>-|-|TRBV5-1|TRBJ2-1
TGCGCCAGCAGTGGAGCTCGGGACACACTAGGCTCCTACAATGAGCAGTTCTTC
CASSGARDTLGSYNEQFF
>-|-|TRBV19|TRBJ1-5
TGTGCCAGTAGTATGAAAGGGCCGAGTCAGCCCCAGCATTTT
CASSMKGPSQPQHF
>TRBD1|few|TRBV27|TRBJ1-6
TGTGCCAGCAGTAGCCGATGGACAGGGGCTGGTAATTCACCCCTCCACTTT
CASSSRWTGAGNSPLHF
>TRBD1|-|TRBV18|TRBJ1-5
TGTGCCAGCTCATCCGGGACAGGGGGCAATCAGCCCCAGCATTTT
CASSSGTGGNQPQHF